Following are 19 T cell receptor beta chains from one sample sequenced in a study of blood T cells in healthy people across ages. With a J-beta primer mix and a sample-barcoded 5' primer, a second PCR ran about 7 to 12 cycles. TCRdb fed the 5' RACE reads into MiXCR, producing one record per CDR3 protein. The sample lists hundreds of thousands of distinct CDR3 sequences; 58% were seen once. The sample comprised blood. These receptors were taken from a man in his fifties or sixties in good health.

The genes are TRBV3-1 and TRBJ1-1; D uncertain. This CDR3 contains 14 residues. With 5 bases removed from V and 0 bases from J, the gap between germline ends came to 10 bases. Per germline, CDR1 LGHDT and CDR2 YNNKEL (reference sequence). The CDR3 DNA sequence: TGTGCCAGCAGCGGACGGATCATGAACACTGAAGCTTTCTTT. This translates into CASSGRIMNTEAFF.

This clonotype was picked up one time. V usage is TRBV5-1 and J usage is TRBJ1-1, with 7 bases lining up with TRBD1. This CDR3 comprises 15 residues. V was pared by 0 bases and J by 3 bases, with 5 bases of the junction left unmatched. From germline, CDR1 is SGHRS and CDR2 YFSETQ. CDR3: CASSLEGARDTEAFF. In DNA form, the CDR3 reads TGCGCCAGCAGCTTGGAGGGGGCGCGTGACACTGAAGCTTTCTTT.

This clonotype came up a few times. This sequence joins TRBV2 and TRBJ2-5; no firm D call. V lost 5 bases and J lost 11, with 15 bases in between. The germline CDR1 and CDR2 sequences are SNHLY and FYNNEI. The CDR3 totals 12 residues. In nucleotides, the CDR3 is TGTGCCAGCAGTCCCTCGATCCGGATTCAGTACTTC. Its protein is CASSPSIRIQYF. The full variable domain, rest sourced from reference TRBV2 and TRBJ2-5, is EPEVTQTPSHQVTQMGQEVILRCVPISNHLYFYWYRQILGQKVEFLVSFYNNEISEKSEIFDDQFSVERPDGSNFTLKIRSTKLEDSAMYFCASSPSIRIQYFGPGTRLLVL.

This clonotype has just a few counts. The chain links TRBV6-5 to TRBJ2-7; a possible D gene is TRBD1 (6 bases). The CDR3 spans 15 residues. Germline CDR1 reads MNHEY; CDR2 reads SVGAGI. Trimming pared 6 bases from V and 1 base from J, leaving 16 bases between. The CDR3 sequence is CASSRLTGRSYEQYF. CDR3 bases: TGTGCCAGCAGCCGCCTGACAGGTCGGTCCTACGAGCAGTACTTC.

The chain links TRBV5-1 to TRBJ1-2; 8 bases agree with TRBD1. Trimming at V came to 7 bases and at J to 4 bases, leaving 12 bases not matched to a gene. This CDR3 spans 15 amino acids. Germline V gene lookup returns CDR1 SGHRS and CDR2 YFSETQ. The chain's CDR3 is CASSSRTQGAYGYTF. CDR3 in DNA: TGCGCCAGCTCATCCCGGACCCAGGGGGCCTATGGCTACACCTTC.

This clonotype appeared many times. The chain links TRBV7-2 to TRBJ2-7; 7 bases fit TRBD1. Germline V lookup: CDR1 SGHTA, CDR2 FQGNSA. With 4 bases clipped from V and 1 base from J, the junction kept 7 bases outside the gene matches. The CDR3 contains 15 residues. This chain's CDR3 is CASSSGQAYSYEQYF. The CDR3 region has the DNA TGTGCCAGCAGCTCTGGACAGGCCTATTCCTACGAGCAGTACTTC.

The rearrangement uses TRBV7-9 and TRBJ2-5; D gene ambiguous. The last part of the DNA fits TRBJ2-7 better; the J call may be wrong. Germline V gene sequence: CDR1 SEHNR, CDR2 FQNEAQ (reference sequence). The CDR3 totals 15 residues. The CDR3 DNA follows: TGTGCCAGCAGTGATACCGGGCCGAGGTACCCCGAGCAGTACTTC. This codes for CASSDTGPRYPEQYF.

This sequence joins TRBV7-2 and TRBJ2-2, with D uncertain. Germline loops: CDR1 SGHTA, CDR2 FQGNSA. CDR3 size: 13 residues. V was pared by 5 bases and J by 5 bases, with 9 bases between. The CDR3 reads CASSRQLTGELFF. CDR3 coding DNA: TGTGCCAGCAGCCGGCAGTTAACCGGGGAGCTGTTTTTT.

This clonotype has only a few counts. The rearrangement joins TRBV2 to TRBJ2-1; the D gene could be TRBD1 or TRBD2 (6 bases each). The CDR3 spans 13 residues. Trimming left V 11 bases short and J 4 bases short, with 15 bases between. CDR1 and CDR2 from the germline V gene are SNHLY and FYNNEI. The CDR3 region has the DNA TGTGCCGGCATCGGGGGCTTATACAATGAGCAGTTCTTC. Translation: CAGIGGLYNEQFF.

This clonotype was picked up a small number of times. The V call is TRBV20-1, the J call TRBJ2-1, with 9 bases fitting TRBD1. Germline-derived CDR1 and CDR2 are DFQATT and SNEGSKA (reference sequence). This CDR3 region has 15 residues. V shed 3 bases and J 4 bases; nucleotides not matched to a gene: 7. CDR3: CSARAGQGLYNEQFF. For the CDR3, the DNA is TGCAGTGCTAGGGCCGGACAGGGGCTATACAATGAGCAGTTCTTC.

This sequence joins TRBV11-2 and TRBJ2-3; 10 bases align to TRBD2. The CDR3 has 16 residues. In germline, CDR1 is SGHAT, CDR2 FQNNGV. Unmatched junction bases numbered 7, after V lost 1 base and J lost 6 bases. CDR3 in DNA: TGTGCCAGCAGCTTAGCGATAGCGGGGGGTGCGGATACGCAGTATTTT. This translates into CASSLAIAGGADTQYF.

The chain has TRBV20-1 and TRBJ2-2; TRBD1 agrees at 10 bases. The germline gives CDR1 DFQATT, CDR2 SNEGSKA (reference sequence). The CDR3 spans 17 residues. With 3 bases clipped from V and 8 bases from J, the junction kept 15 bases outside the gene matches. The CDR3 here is CSARGGQGTLGTGELFF. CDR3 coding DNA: TGCAGTGCTAGGGGGGGACAGGGGACCCTCGGGACAGGGGAGCTGTTTTTT.

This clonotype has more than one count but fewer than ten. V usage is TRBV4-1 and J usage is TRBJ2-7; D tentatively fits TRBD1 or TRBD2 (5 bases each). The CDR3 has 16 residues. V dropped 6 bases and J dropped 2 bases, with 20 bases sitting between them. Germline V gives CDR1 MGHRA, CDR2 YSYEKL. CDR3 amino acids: CASSLEERGPPYEQYF. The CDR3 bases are TGCGCCAGCAGTCTAGAGGAGAGGGGCCCCCCCTACGAGCAGTACTTC.

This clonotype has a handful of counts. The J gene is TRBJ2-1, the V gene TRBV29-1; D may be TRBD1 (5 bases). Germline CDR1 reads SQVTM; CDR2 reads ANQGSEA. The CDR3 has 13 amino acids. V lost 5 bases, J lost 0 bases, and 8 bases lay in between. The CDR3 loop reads CSVSQGSYNEQFF. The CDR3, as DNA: TGCAGCGTTTCCCAGGGCTCCTACAATGAGCAGTTCTTC.

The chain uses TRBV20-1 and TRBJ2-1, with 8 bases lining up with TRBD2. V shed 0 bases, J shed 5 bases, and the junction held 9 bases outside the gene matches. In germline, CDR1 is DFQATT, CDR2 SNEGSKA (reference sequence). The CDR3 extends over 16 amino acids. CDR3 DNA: TGCAGTGCTAGAGATTACGGTAGCGGGGCCAACAATGAGCAGTTCTTC. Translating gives CSARDYGSGANNEQFF.

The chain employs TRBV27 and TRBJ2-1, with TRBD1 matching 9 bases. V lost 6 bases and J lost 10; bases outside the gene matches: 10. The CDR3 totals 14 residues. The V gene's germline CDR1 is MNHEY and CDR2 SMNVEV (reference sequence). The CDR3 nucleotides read TGTGCCAGCAGCCCGACAGGGGGAACCTACGAGCAGTTCTTC. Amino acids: CASSPTGGTYEQFF.

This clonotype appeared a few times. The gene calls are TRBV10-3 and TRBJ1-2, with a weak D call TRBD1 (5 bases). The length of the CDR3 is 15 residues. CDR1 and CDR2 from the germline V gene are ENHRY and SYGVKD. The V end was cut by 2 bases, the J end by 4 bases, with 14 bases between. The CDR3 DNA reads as TGTGCCATCAGTGAGGGGGACCTAGAGGGCTATGGCTACACCTTC. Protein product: CAISEGDLEGYGYTF.

The CDR3 nucleotides read TGTGCCAGCAGCGTAGCCGTAGGGCTAAACTACGAGCAGTACTTC. Translated, it gives CASSVAVGLNYEQYF. This chain links TRBV9 with TRBJ2-7; no definite D call. V was pared by 0 bases and J by 3 bases, with 13 bases between. The CDR3 covers 15 residues. Germline lookup yields CDR1 SGDLS and CDR2 YYNGEE.

CDR3 sequence: CATSAFSGGGTNTGELFF. CDR3 DNA sequence: TGTGCCACCAGTGCCTTTAGCGGGGGTGGAACGAACACCGGGGAGCTGTTTTTT. The chain joins TRBV24-1 to TRBJ2-2; the match to TRBD2 covers 9 bases. J lost 0 bases, V lost 5 bases, and 9 bases had no gene match. This CDR3 comprises 18 residues. From germline, CDR1 is KGHDR and CDR2 SFDVKD.